A selection of T cell receptor beta chains follows, all from one sample in a study of T cell changes during pregnancy in multiple sclerosis. Produced via immunoSEQ multiplex PCR; TCRdb's table is partial and in-frame only. Of tens of thousands of clones detected, roughly 90% appear once; the ten largest clones hold 5.4%. This sample comprised peripheral blood, obtained in the third trimester of pregnancy. These receptors originate from a female donor in good health, enrolled as a control in a pregnancy study. CDR3s include the opening cysteine and the closing phenylalanine or tryptophan. The D gene is left open where the match is weak. Clone sizes are given selectively: once, few, many, or a class where the clone is expanded.

size: NA
J: TRBJ2-1
V: TRBV7-2
D: TRBD2
CDR3: CASIVAGGRDNEQFF
DNA: TGTGCCAGCATCGTAGCGGGAGGGCGCGACAATGAGCAGTTCTTC

size: NA
J: TRBJ2-1
V: TRBV6-6
D: TRBD2
CDR3: CASSRAIAGGNEQFF
DNA: TGTGCCAGCAGTCGGGCCATAGCGGGAGGTAATGAGCAGTTCTTC

size: NA
J: TRBJ1-1
V: TRBV27
D: TRBD1
CDR3: CATAKGARGEAFF
DNA: TGTGCCACAGCGAAGGGGGCACGGGGTGAAGCTTTCTTT

size: NA
J: TRBJ1-1
V: TRBV6-5
D: NA
CDR3: CASSYQVNTEAFF
DNA: TGTGCCAGCAGTTATCAGGTGAACACTGAAGCTTTCTTT

size: NA
J: TRBJ2-7
V: TRBV1
D: NA
CDR3: CTSSQGGQSLEATEQYF
DNA: TGCACCAGCAGCCAAGGAGGTCAGTCCCTCGAAGCGACCGAGCAGTACTTC

size: NA
J: TRBJ1-1
V: TRBV13
D: NA
CDR3: CASSLAGAGMNTEAFF
DNA: TGTGCCAGCAGCTTAGCAGGGGCCGGAATGAACACTGAAGCTTTCTTT

size: NA
J: TRBJ2-4
V: TRBV7-2
D: TRBD2
CDR3: CASSASGVIAKNIQYF
DNA: TGTGCCAGCAGCGCTAGCGGGGTTATAGCCAAAAACATTCAGTACTTC

size: once
J: TRBJ2-3
V: TRBV5-1
D: TRBD2
CDR3: CASSFGLAGVTDTQYF
DNA: TGCGCCAGCAGCTTCGGACTAGCGGGGGTGACAGATACGCAGTATTTT

size: once
J: TRBJ2-2
V: TRBV27
D: NA
CDR3: CASRSLGAGTGELFF
DNA: TGTGCCAGCAGGAGCCTGGGGGCGGGCACCGGGGAGCTGTTTTTT

size: NA
J: TRBJ2-7
V: TRBV2
D: TRBD2
CDR3: CASSGTSGYEQYF
DNA: TGTGCCAGCAGTGGGACTAGCGGCTACGAGCAGTACTTC

size: NA
J: TRBJ2-3
V: TRBV4-1
D: TRBD2
CDR3: CASSQEVRDYTDTQYF
DNA: TGCGCCAGCAGCCAAGAGGTGCGGGACTACACAGATACGCAGTATTTT

size: NA
J: TRBJ2-7
V: TRBV5-4
D: NA
CDR3: CASSLGGGTYEQYF
DNA: TGTGCCAGCAGCTTAGGAGGAGGGACCTACGAGCAGTACTTC

size: NA
J: TRBJ2-7
V: TRBV27
D: TRBD1
CDR3: CASSLVTGTGTYEQYF
DNA: TGTGCCAGCAGCCTTGTCACCGGGACAGGGACCTACGAGCAGTACTTC

size: NA
J: TRBJ1-1
V: TRBV19
D: TRBD1
CDR3: CASSVQGPGTEAFF
DNA: TGTGCCAGTAGCGTACAGGGGCCTGGCACTGAAGCTTTCTTT

size: NA
J: TRBJ2-2
V: TRBV7-6
D: NA
CDR3: CASSWWRGQRGLTGELFF
DNA: TGTGCCAGCAGCTGGTGGAGGGGACAGAGGGGTCTCACCGGGGAGCTGTTTTTT

size: few
J: TRBJ2-7
V: TRBV6-5
D: NA
CDR3: CASSSRTSREQYF
DNA: TGTGCCAGCAGTTCCAGGACTTCTCGCGAGCAGTACTTC

size: NA
J: TRBJ2-5
V: TRBV13
D: NA
CDR3: CASSITGNQETQYF
DNA: TGTGCCAGCAGCATAACAGGGAACCAAGAGACCCAGTACTTC

size: NA
J: TRBJ2-5
V: TRBV9
D: TRBD2
CDR3: CASSEGLRGETQYF
DNA: TGTGCCAGCAGCGAGGGACTACGCGGAGAGACCCAGTACTTC

size: NA
J: TRBJ2-3
V: TRBV6-1
D: NA
CDR3: CATTSRGGRTDTQYF
DNA: TGTGCCACCACAAGTAGGGGGGGCCGCACAGATACGCAGTATTTT

size: NA
J: TRBJ1-5
V: TRBV7-9
D: NA
CDR3: CASSLSGGQSNQPQHF
DNA: TGTGCCAGCAGCTTAAGCGGGGGGCAAAGCAATCAGCCCCAGCATTTT

size: NA
J: TRBJ1-1
V: TRBV18
D: NA
CDR3: CASSPTMEGSAFF
DNA: TGTGCCAGCTCACCAACGATGGAGGGATCGGCTTTCTTT

size: NA
J: TRBJ2-3
V: TRBV30
D: TRBD2
CDR3: CAWSVPLSGGSDTQYF
DNA: TGTGCCTGGAGTGTACCTCTTAGCGGGGGATCAGATACGCAGTATTTT

size: NA
J: TRBJ1-6
V: TRBV6-1
D: NA
CDR3: CASSEILGRYDSPLHF
DNA: TGTGCCAGCAGTGAAATTTTGGGCAGATACGATTCACCCCTCCACTTT

size: NA
J: TRBJ1-2
V: TRBV6-5
D: NA
CDR3: CASSYEGEGYTF
DNA: TGTGCCAGCAGTTATGAGGGGGAGGGCTACACCTTC

size: NA
J: TRBJ2-7
V: TRBV10-3
D: NA
CDR3: CAISLTGYEQYF
DNA: TGTGCCATCAGTTTGACAGGCTACGAGCAGTACTTC

size: NA
J: TRBJ1-2
V: TRBV13
D: TRBD1
CDR3: CASSLGQGGNYGYTF
DNA: TGTGCCAGCAGCTTAGGACAGGGGGGTAACTATGGCTACACCTTC

size: NA
J: TRBJ1-3
V: TRBV4-1
D: NA
CDR3: CASSQVARRGGNTIYF
DNA: TGCGCCAGCAGCCAAGTGGCTCGGAGAGGTGGAAACACCATATATTTT

size: NA
J: TRBJ2-1
V: TRBV29-1
D: NA
CDR3: CSVEDVRERAYNEQFF
DNA: TGCAGCGTTGAAGATGTACGGGAGCGGGCTTACAATGAGCAGTTCTTC

size: NA
J: TRBJ1-3
V: TRBV11-2
D: TRBD1
CDR3: CASSTYARDRLYSGNTIYF
DNA: TGTGCCAGCAGCACCTACGCTCGGGACAGGTTATACTCTGGAAACACCATATATTTT

size: NA
J: TRBJ1-1
V: TRBV7-2
D: NA
CDR3: CASSSTKKRGRDTEAFF
DNA: TGTGCCAGCAGCTCCACCAAGAAAAGGGGGAGGGACACTGAAGCTTTCTTT

size: NA
J: TRBJ1-2
V: TRBV7-8
D: NA
CDR3: CASSELRDTGLYGYTF
DNA: TGTGCCAGCAGCGAACTCCGGGACACTGGCCTTTATGGCTACACCTTC

size: NA
J: TRBJ1-1
V: TRBV19
D: NA
CDR3: CASRPRGMNTEAFF
DNA: TGTGCCAGTCGGCCGCGGGGCATGAACACTGAAGCTTTCTTT

size: few
J: TRBJ1-1
V: TRBV10-3
D: TRBD1
CDR3: CAIRGGQGLGAFF
DNA: TGTGCCATCAGAGGTGGACAGGGGCTGGGAGCTTTCTTT

size: NA
J: TRBJ2-7
V: TRBV6-5
D: NA
CDR3: CASSPGTSVSYEQYF
DNA: TGTGCCAGCAGTCCCGGGACTTCAGTATCCTACGAGCAGTACTTC

size: NA
J: TRBJ1-6
V: TRBV21-1
D: NA
CDR3: CASSLNSGDRNNSPLHF
DNA: TGTGCCAGCAGCCTGAATTCGGGAGACAGAAATAATTCACCCCTCCACTTT

size: NA
J: TRBJ1-1
V: TRBV19
D: NA
CDR3: CASKRQFMNTEAFF
DNA: TGTGCCAGTAAGCGGCAGTTCATGAACACTGAAGCTTTCTTT

size: NA
J: TRBJ2-4
V: TRBV28
D: NA
CDR3: CASSLRGSAKNIQYF
DNA: TGTGCCAGCAGTTTGAGGGGGTCAGCCAAAAACATTCAGTACTTC

size: NA
J: TRBJ2-5
V: TRBV5-1
D: NA
CDR3: CASSSPGETQYF
DNA: TGCGCCAGCAGCAGCCCGGGGGAGACCCAGTACTTC

size: NA
J: TRBJ1-5
V: TRBV21-1
D: NA
CDR3: CATAGEGTSNQPQHF
DNA: TGTGCCACCGCGGGAGAGGGGACGAGCAATCAGCCCCAGCATTTT

size: NA
J: TRBJ2-2
V: TRBV7-3
D: NA
CDR3: CASSLTVTGELFF
DNA: TGTGCCAGCAGCTTAACCGTCACCGGGGAGCTGTTTTTT

size: NA
J: TRBJ1-6
V: TRBV5-4
D: NA
CDR3: CASSLRLGSSYNSPLHF
DNA: TGTGCCAGCAGCCTTAGACTAGGGAGCTCCTATAATTCACCCCTCCACTTT

size: NA
J: TRBJ2-3
V: TRBV4-1
D: TRBD2
CDR3: CASSQEAKREGSTDTQYF
DNA: TGCGCCAGCAGCCAAGAAGCGAAACGGGAGGGTAGCACAGATACGCAGTATTTT

size: NA
J: TRBJ2-2
V: TRBV2
D: TRBD2
CDR3: CASSGLAGGSTGELFF
DNA: TGTGCCAGCAGCGGACTAGCGGGAGGATCCACCGGGGAGCTGTTTTTT

size: NA
J: TRBJ2-3
V: TRBV30
D: NA
CDR3: CAWMGRTTSTDTQYF
DNA: TGTGCCTGGATGGGCAGAACCACGAGCACAGATACGCAGTATTTT

size: NA
J: TRBJ2-2
V: TRBV27
D: TRBD1
CDR3: CARPWDRVFGELFF
DNA: TGTGCCAGGCCATGGGACAGGGTTTTCGGGGAGCTGTTTTTT

size: NA
J: TRBJ1-2
V: TRBV7-9
D: NA
CDR3: CASSFTGRMLYTF
DNA: TGTGCCAGCAGCTTTACAGGTCGTATGTTGTACACCTTC

size: NA
J: TRBJ1-1
V: TRBV6-5
D: NA
CDR3: CASSWGGSDTEAFF
DNA: TGTGCCAGCTCCTGGGGGGGCTCGGACACTGAAGCTTTCTTT

size: NA
J: TRBJ1-5
V: TRBV28
D: TRBD1
CDR3: CASSLLGQMGNQPQHF
DNA: TGTGCCAGCAGTTTATTGGGACAGATGGGCAATCAGCCCCAGCATTTT

size: NA
J: TRBJ2-1
V: TRBV2
D: NA
CDR3: CASGGRPGNEQFF
DNA: TGTGCCAGCGGTGGACGCCCAGGGAATGAGCAGTTCTTC

size: NA
J: TRBJ2-1
V: TRBV10-1
D: TRBD2
CDR3: CASSELLAGGEQFF
DNA: TGCGCCAGCAGTGAGTTGTTGGCGGGAGGTGAGCAGTTCTTC

size: NA
J: TRBJ2-3
V: TRBV4-3
D: TRBD2
CDR3: CASSQDLTSGGPGTQYF
DNA: TGCGCCAGCAGCCAAGACTTGACTAGCGGGGGCCCAGGTACGCAGTATTTT